The clone carrying this T cell receptor beta chain showed up many times. As yet, its antigen is unknown. TCRdb reprocessed the multiplex PCR reads via MiXCR and lists one record per CDR3 protein. The profile covers 20,000 or so distinct CDR3 sequences, with around two fifths appearing a single time and approximately 21% taken by the ten largest. CDR1 is ENHRY, CDR2 SYGVKD, per germline. Trimming at V came to 3 bases and at J to 6 bases, leaving 4 bases not matched to a gene. The CDR3 is made up of 14 amino acids. This entry comes from a study of breast tumors, draining lymph nodes, adjacent tissues. General study findings and limits: Luminal-like breast cancer showed significantly greater tumor-nontumor repertoire similarity than basal-like breast cancer did. Data fit most tumor T cells coming from lymph node, expanding in tumor. Tumor T cell lymph node origin was a supported hypothesis, not proven. Compared with lymph nodes, tumors were less diverse; compared with nontumor tissue, more.

Sample: breast tumor tissue. The TCR was taken from a female donor with breast cancer. Some clones in this sample may be carry-over from other donors' samples. The J gene is TRBJ1-2, the V gene TRBV10-3, with TRBD1 matching 10 bases. CDR3 bases: TGTGCCATCAGTGATCGGACAGGGGGAGATGGCTACACCTTC. As protein: CAISDRTGGDGYTF.